This T cell receptor beta chain originates from a study of technical replicates of blood from a few donors. Measured with immunoSEQ multiplex PCR; TCRdb has only the in-frame clones, and not every one. The sample contains more than 65,000 clones, nearly 97% of which appear only once. This CDR3 has 16 residues. Germline CDR1 MNHEY, CDR2 SMNVEV (reference sequence). V was shortened by 6 bases and J by 1 base, with 18 bases between the two germline ends. This chain uses TRBV27 with TRBJ1-1; D remains unclear. The clonotype comes from a human donor in good health. Source material: T cells isolated from PBMCs. CDR3 amino acids: CASSSWSRQANTEAFF. The DNA for the CDR3 is TGTGCCAGCAGCAGCTGGTCCCGGCAGGCGAACACTGAAGCTTTCTTT.